What follows is one T cell receptor (beta chain) and its context. This entry belongs to a study of cytomegalovirus exposure and HLA in healthy donors. PCR was performed using 60 Vbeta and 13 Jbeta primers. The data were produced by immunoSEQ multiplex PCR, yet TCRdb's version contains in-frame clones alone and is incomplete. Its table lists 130,000 or so clones. Germline loops: CDR1 SEHNR, CDR2 FQNEAQ (reference sequence). V lost 6 bases, J lost 0 bases, and 11 bases lay in between. There are 14 residues in the CDR3. The rearrangement joins TRBV7-9 to TRBJ1-1, with D unclear. The source of this sequence is a middle-aged woman in good health and CMV-seronegative. Material for sequencing was PBMCs. The CDR3 spells CASSPRTVNTEAFF. The CDR3 region has the DNA TGTGCCAGCAGTCCCAGGACTGTGAACACTGAAGCTTTCTTT.